A selection of T cell receptor beta chains follows, all from one sample in a study of CD8 T cell repertoires and HIV-1 epitope variants. No antigen has been assigned to these receptors. The data were produced by immunoSEQ multiplex PCR, yet TCRdb's version contains in-frame clones alone and is incomplete. The sample has several thousand clones; roughly 61% are singletons. The sequenced sample was cultured CD8+ T cells derived from PBMCs. The receptors were gathered from a male donor with HIV. Both conserved end residues are part of each CDR3. Each record gives: D gene, J gene, V gene, clone size, CDR3 protein, CDR3 DNA. D genes are given only for firm matches. Clone size is given for some rows only: seen once, a few or many times, or a class if the clone is expanded.

.	TRBJ2-3	TRBV27	once	CASSSSGGAADTQYF	.
.	TRBJ1-5	TRBV28	.	CASSLSRVGNQPQHF	TGTGCCAGCAGTTTAAGCAGGGTGGGCAATCAGCCCCAGCATTTT
.	TRBJ2-7	TRBV5-4	.	CASSLTGIKYEQYF	TGTGCCAGCAGCTTGACAGGAATTAAGTACGAGCAGTACTTC
TRBD2	TRBJ2-3	TRBV11-2	.	CASSSKRGSTDTQYF	TGTGCCAGCAGCTCGAAGCGGGGTAGCACAGATACGCAGTATTTT
.	TRBJ2-7	TRBV27	.	CASRNWDSYEQYF	TGTGCCAGCAGGAACTGGGACTCCTACGAGCAGTACTTC
TRBD1	TRBJ2-4	TRBV28	few	CASSLGQGWAKNIQYF	TGTGCCAGCAGTTTGGGACAGGGGTGGGCCAAAAACATTCAGTACTTC
TRBD1	TRBJ2-7	TRBV4-1	.	CASSQGDRGHYEQYF	TGCGCCAGCAGCCAAGGCGACAGGGGGCATTACGAGCAGTACTTC
.	TRBJ1-1	TRBV2	.	CASSEGGTEAFF	TGTGCCAGCAGTGAAGGGGGCACTGAAGCTTTCTTT
TRBD2	TRBJ2-2	TRBV28	.	CASSSPRVDSGMRTGELFF	TGTGCCAGCAGTTCCCCTAGAGTAGACAGCGGGATGAGAACCGGGGAGCTGTTTTTT
TRBD1	TRBJ1-2	TRBV6-1	.	CASSAGQNNYGYTF	TGTGCCAGCAGTGCGGGACAGAATAACTATGGCTACACCTTC
TRBD2	TRBJ2-1	TRBV2	.	CASSAGLATHNEQFF	TGTGCCAGCAGTGCGGGACTAGCGACCCACAATGAGCAGTTCTTC
.	TRBJ2-3	TRBV4-3	.	CASSQDWGKADTQYF	TGCGCCAGCAGCCAAGATTGGGGGAAGGCAGATACGCAGTATTTT
.	TRBJ1-1	TRBV7-9	.	CASGPNTAGPNTEAFF	TGTGCCAGCGGACCGAACACGGCAGGACCGAACACTGAAGCTTTCTTT
.	TRBJ1-2	TRBV6-1	.	CASSTGGRSRGYTF	TGTGCCAGCAGCACAGGAGGAAGGTCGCGGGGCTACACCTTC
.	TRBJ1-1	TRBV6-5	.	CASSYRPIGPNTEAFF	TGTGCCAGCAGTTACAGACCCATTGGACCGAACACTGAAGCTTTCTTT
.	TRBJ2-5	TRBV7-9	.	CASSNDRQEYF	TGTGCCAGCAGCAACGACAGGCAGGAGTACTTC
.	TRBJ2-5	TRBV9	.	CASSLDRYGPHF	TGTGCCAGCAGCTTAGATCGTTACGGTCCCCACTTC
TRBD2	TRBJ2-5	TRBV28	.	CASSPVRDWEGSETQYF	TGTGCCAGCAGTCCCGTACGCGACTGGGAGGGTTCAGAGACCCAGTACTTC
.	TRBJ2-1	TRBV7-2	once	CASSPAGYNEQFF	TGTGCCAGCAGCCCAGCAGGCTACAATGAGCAGTTCTTC
.	TRBJ2-2	TRBV15	few	CATSSRTEYTGELFF	TGTGCCACCAGCAGCCGAACAGAATACACCGGGGAGCTGTTTTTT
TRBD2	TRBJ2-7	TRBV28	.	CASSLLAGGLYEQYF	TGTGCCAGCAGTTTACTAGCGGGGGGTCTCTACGAGCAGTACTTC
.	TRBJ1-6	TRBV21-1	.	CASSKRTGHSPLHF	TGTGCCAGCAGCAAAAGGACAGGGCATTCACCCCTCCACTTT
.	TRBJ1-1	TRBV11-3	.	CASSEGGNTEAFF	TGTGCCAGCAGCGAAGGGGGGAACACTGAAGCTTTCTTT
.	TRBJ1-1	TRBV28	few	CASSPLTSNTEAFF	TGTGCCAGCAGTCCCCTTACTTCGAACACTGAAGCTTTCTTT
.	TRBJ2-5	TRBV4-2	.	CASSPQDDQETQYF	TGTGCCAGCAGCCCTCAGGACGACCAAGAGACCCAGTACTTC
TRBD1	TRBJ2-1	TRBV6-6	once	CASSHTGTGGDNEQFF	TGTGCCAGCAGTCATACCGGGACAGGGGGGGACAATGAGCAGTTCTTC
TRBD1	TRBJ1-1	TRBV6-5	.	CASSYATQGTEAFF	TGTGCCAGCAGTTACGCAACACAGGGGACTGAAGCTTTCTTT
TRBD1	TRBJ1-1	TRBV7-3	.	CASRVTGVTSNTEAFF	TGTGCCAGCCGGGTGACAGGGGTGACGTCCAACACTGAAGCTTTCTTT
.	TRBJ1-3	TRBV30	.	CAWSVDSSSGNTIYF	TGTGCCTGGAGTGTAGACTCCAGCTCTGGAAACACCATATATTTT
.	TRBJ2-1	TRBV10-3	.	CAISEGRDNEQFF	TGTGCCATCAGTGAGGGCAGGGACAATGAGCAGTTCTTC
.	TRBJ1-5	TRBV5-6	.	CASSLAEGSSHQPQHF	TGTGCCAGCAGCTTGGCCGAGGGGTCCTCCCATCAGCCCCAGCATTTT
TRBD2	TRBJ2-1	TRBV13	medium-sized	CASSISGRDMLNEQFF	TGTGCCAGCAGCATCAGCGGGAGGGACATGTTGAATGAGCAGTTCTTC
.	TRBJ2-3	TRBV6-5	.	CASSPIEGGTDTQYF	TGTGCCAGCAGTCCTATAGAGGGTGGGACAGATACGCAGTATTTT
.	TRBJ1-3	TRBV6-6	.	CASSSPGGRSGNTIYF	TGTGCCAGCAGTTCCCCGGGGGGGCGCTCTGGAAACACCATATATTTT
.	TRBJ1-1	TRBV19	.	CASSMHRVNTEAFF	TGTGCCAGTAGTATGCACAGGGTAAACACTGAAGCTTTCTTT
.	TRBJ2-7	TRBV28	.	CASSGLVTYEQYF	TGTGCCAGCAGTGGACTCGTAACCTACGAGCAGTACTTC
.	TRBJ2-3	TRBV9	.	CASSRPTDTQYF	TGTGCCAGCAGCCGTCCCACAGATACGCAGTATTTT
.	TRBJ2-3	TRBV7-9	.	CASSLGTDTQYF	TGTGCCAGCAGCTTAGGCACAGATACGCAGTATTTT
.	TRBJ1-3	TRBV9	.	CASSSGVRGNTIYF	TGTGCCAGCAGCTCAGGGGTGCGTGGAAACACCATATATTTT
.	TRBJ2-1	TRBV19	.	CASSTRDINEQFF	TGTGCCAGTAGTACCCGGGACATCAATGAGCAGTTCTTC
TRBD1	TRBJ2-2	TRBV27	.	CASSPGQLTYTGELFF	TGTGCCAGCAGTCCGGGACAGCTAACGTACACCGGGGAGCTGTTTTTT
TRBD1	TRBJ2-2	TRBV5-1	.	CASSGQVPDTGELFF	TGCGCCAGCAGCGGACAGGTTCCGGACACCGGGGAGCTGTTTTTT
.	TRBJ2-3	TRBV6-5	.	CASSESDRHYTQYF	TGTGCCAGCAGTGAATCGGACAGACACTATACGCAGTATTTT
.	TRBJ1-1	TRBV11-2	few	CASSLVLGDTEAFF	TGTGCCAGCAGCTTAGTCCTCGGGGACACTGAAGCTTTCTTT
.	TRBJ2-2	TRBV19	.	CASSRTGTNTGELFF	TGTGCCAGTAGTAGAACGGGAACGAACACCGGGGAGCTGTTTTTT
.	TRBJ1-1	TRBV19	medium-sized	CASSIGGAALEAFF	TGTGCCAGTAGTATTGGCGGGGCAGCCCTTGAAGCTTTCTTT
.	TRBJ2-7	TRBV13	.	CASSPGLKYEQYF	TGTGCCAGCAGCCCCGGACTAAAATACGAGCAGTACTTC
.	TRBJ1-2	TRBV23-1	.	CASSQSYQETYGYTF	TGCGCCAGCAGTCAATCTTATCAGGAGACTTATGGCTACACCTTC
TRBD2	TRBJ2-5	TRBV4-2	medium-sized	CASSQGGAGEETQYF	TGTGCCAGCAGCCAAGGCGGAGCGGGGGAAGAGACCCAGTACTTC
.	TRBJ1-2	TRBV6-5	.	CASSPDWSYGYTF	TGTGCCAGCAGCCCCGACTGGAGCTATGGCTACACCTTC
.	TRBJ2-5	TRBV28	once	CASTGSGGETQYF	TGTGCCAGCACCGGGAGTGGTGGGGAGACCCAGTACTTC
.	TRBJ2-7	TRBV18	few	CASSPRETSSSYEQYF	TGTGCCAGCTCACCACGGGAAACCTCCAGCTCCTACGAGCAGTACTTC